These 8 T cell receptor beta chains were sequenced from one sample in a study of blood T cell repertoires in COVID-19. Sequencing used immunoSEQ multiplex PCR; TCRdb keeps in-frame clones, though not all of them. The data hold approximately 150,000 clones, with about 90% observed a single time. The sample was peripheral blood. These receptors were collected from an older woman with acute or convalescent COVID-19.

CDR3 residues: CASSSPGTGGRSPLHF. The CDR3, as DNA: TGCGCCAGCAGCTCCCCCGGGACAGGGGGTCGTTCACCCCTCCACTTT. The rearrangement uses TRBV5-1 and TRBJ1-6, with 11 bases matching TRBD1. J gave up 9 bases and V 3 bases, and 8 bases lay outside the gene matches. The CDR3 sequence is 16 residues long. Germline V lookup: CDR1 SGHRS, CDR2 YFSETQ.

The chain has TRBV5-1 and TRBJ1-6, with 7 bases aligning to TRBD1. J was trimmed by 7 bases and V by 0 bases; bases with no gene match: 10. The CDR3 consists of 17 residues. Germline CDR1 is SGHRS and CDR2 is YFSETQ. The DNA of the CDR3 is TGCGCCAGCAGCTTGGCCGAGATGGCAGGGGGAAATTCACCCCTCCACTTT. It is translated as CASSLAEMAGGNSPLHF.

V gene TRBV2 combines with J gene TRBJ2-7; 12 bases are a match to TRBD2. V lost 6 bases and J lost 3; bases outside the gene matches: 6. Per germline, CDR1 SNHLY and CDR2 FYNNEI. The CDR3 contains 15 residues. The CDR3 protein is CASRSGTSGLYEQYF. CDR3 nucleotide sequence: TGTGCCAGCAGATCCGGGACTAGCGGGCTCTACGAGCAGTACTTC.

The chain employs TRBV6-5 and TRBJ2-7, with 7 bases identical to TRBD1. This CDR3 has 15 residues. Trimming removed 6 bases from V and 2 bases from J; junction bases left unmatched: 10. Germline CDR1 is MNHEY and CDR2 is SVGAGI. The CDR3 bases are TGTGCCAGCAGCTCTTACAGGGGAGCCGCCTACGAGCAGTACTTC. It codes for CASSSYRGAAYEQYF.

This chain uses TRBV6-5 with TRBJ1-4; the match to TRBD1 covers 7 bases. V shed 8 bases, J shed 8 bases, and the junction held 14 bases outside the gene matches. This CDR3 contains 15 residues. Germline V gene lookup returns CDR1 MNHEY and CDR2 SVGAGI. The CDR3 DNA reads as TGTGCCAGCCTCCGGGACAGTTTGGATTGGGAAAAACTGTTTTTT. Protein: CASLRDSLDWEKLFF.

The rearrangement uses TRBV28 and TRBJ2-5, with D possibly being TRBD1 (5 bases). Trimming pared 3 bases from V and 4 bases from J, leaving 12 bases between. Germline values: CDR1 MDHEN, CDR2 SYDVKM. There are 14 residues in the CDR3. CDR3 in amino acids: CASSLAGRRETQYF. In nucleotides, the CDR3 is TGTGCCAGCAGTTTGGCAGGGCGGAGAGAGACCCAGTACTTC.

The chain has TRBV19 and TRBJ2-1; 7 bases are shared with TRBD1. Germline V gene lookup returns CDR1 LNHDA and CDR2 SQIVND (reference sequence). V lost 3 bases, J lost 0 bases, and 2 bases stayed unmatched. There are 15 residues in the CDR3. The CDR3 DNA is TGTGCCAGTAGTATCTACAGGGGCTCCTACAATGAGCAGTTCTTC. It codes for CASSIYRGSYNEQFF.

The V and J genes are TRBV4-2 and TRBJ2-7; 8 positions agree with TRBD2. Per the germline V gene, CDR1 is LGHNA and CDR2 is YNFKEQ. The CDR3 is 17 residues long. V lost 0 bases and J lost 6; bases outside the gene matches: 13. The CDR3 DNA reads as TGTGCCAGCAGCCAAGACGGGGGGGCGGCCCCCCGGGGCGAGCAGTACTTC. This encodes CASSQDGGAAPRGEQYF.